Given below is one T cell receptor (beta chain) in context. CDR3 size: 16 residues. Germline values: CDR1 SEHNR, CDR2 FQNEAQ (reference sequence). This sample was included in a study of monozygotic twins with inflammatory bowel disease. TCRdb reprocessed the 5' RACE reads; each CDR3 protein has one entry and no DNA is given. Its listing shows around 450,000 distinct CDR3 sequences. The sequencing sample was made of blood. This receptor was obtained from a human donor with ulcerative colitis or Crohn's disease, or a healthy co-twin of an affected twin (not recorded which). The J gene is TRBJ2-3, the V gene TRBV7-9; no DNA is available, so the TRBD2 call from TCRdb remains unchecked. Here the CDR3 reads CASSFSRGYNFDTQYF. The variable domain in full, with the rest retrieved from reference TRBV7-9 and TRBJ2-3, is DTGVSQNPRHKITKRGQNVTFRCDPISEHNRLYWYRQTLGQGPEFLTYFQNEAQLEKSRLLSDRFSAERPKGSFSTLEIQRTEQGDSAMYLCASSFSRGYNFDTQYFGPGTRLTVL.